This T cell receptor beta chain was captured in a study of glioma-infiltrating T cells. This clonotype showed up just once. V lost 5 bases to trimming and J lost 5 bases; unmatched junction nucleotides: 12. CDR3 length: 15 amino acids. CDR1 is SGHTA and CDR2 is FQGNSA in the germline V gene. Using RNA template, CDR3s of TCR alpha and beta were amplified with iRepertoire arm-PCR. TCRdb called the multiplex PCR reads again in MiXCR, with one record for every CDR3 protein. The sample includes roughly 350,000 distinct CDR3 sequences, roughly two fifths of them seen just once. The sequence derives from a human donor with low-grade glioma or glioblastoma, undergoing nonglioma brain surgery, or in good health (not recorded which). This rearrangement joins TRBV7-2 to TRBJ2-7; 7 positions agree with TRBD1. The sequencing sample was made of glioma tissue, nonneoplastic brain tissue, or PBMCs (not recorded which). CDR3 region: CASSGQVGSYNEQYF. CDR3 coding DNA: TGTGCCAGCAGCGGACAGGTCGGCTCCTACAACGAGCAGTACTTC.